The 32 T cell receptor beta chains below come from one sample, sequenced in a study of T cell repertoires in cytomegalovirus infection. No antigen has been identified for these receptors. Using its own MiXCR run on the reads, TCRdb lists one record per CDR3 protein. This sample carries around 50,000 distinct CDR3 sequences, over 15% of them seen once, and the ten largest clones take more than 20%. Specimen: CD8+ T cells from cultured PBMCs, collected from culture after CMV antigen stimulation. The receptors originated from a human donor in good health (CMV status not recorded). Some clones in this sample may be carry-over from other donors' samples.

This clonotype was seen only a few times. The chain joins TRBV7-9 to TRBJ1-2, with no clear D. Deletions cut 0 bases from V and 7 bases from J, with 15 bases between. The germline V gene has CDR1 SEHNR and CDR2 FQNEAQ (reference sequence). The CDR3 totals 15 residues. CDR3 bases: TGTGCCAGCAGCTTAGCAGGTGGCAGATTAGTTGGCTACACCTTC. Its translation: CASSLAGGRLVGYTF.

This chain connects TRBV25-1 to TRBJ1-3; D is ambiguous. The V and J ends lost 1 base and 0 bases respectively, with 4 bases between them. The CDR3 totals 14 residues. Per the germline V gene, CDR1 is MGHDK and CDR2 is SYGVNS. The CDR3 is CASSEWSSGNTIYF. The CDR3, as DNA: TGTGCCAGCAGTGAATGGAGCTCTGGAAACACCATATATTTT.

V and J are TRBV4-1 and TRBJ2-7; 10 bases match TRBD2. Trimming cost V 2 bases and J 6 bases; bases outside gene matches: 7. The CDR3 runs to 15 residues. Germline CDR1 and CDR2: MGHRA and YSYEKL. DNA for the CDR3: TGCGCCAGCAGCCAACTAAGCGGGGGGGCCGGCGAGCAGTACTTC. Protein sequence: CASSQLSGGAGEQYF.

The rearrangement joins TRBV19 to TRBJ2-1; 11 bases align to TRBD1. CDR3 length: 16 residues. Germline V lookup: CDR1 LNHDA, CDR2 SQIVND (reference sequence). V shed 7 bases and J 0 bases; nucleotides not matched to a gene: 5. The CDR3 DNA reads TGTGCCAGTAACCTGGGGACAGGGGGCTCCTACAATGAGCAGTTCTTC. Translated: CASNLGTGGSYNEQFF.

The CDR3 DNA reads as TGCAGTGCCCCTCGGGCGGGAGGAGGGTACAATGAGCAGTTCTTC. The encoded protein is CSAPRAGGGYNEQFF. This chain links TRBV20-1 with TRBJ2-1; TRBD2 matches 8 bases. Losses at the gene ends were 6 bases for V and 4 bases for J; bases not matched to a gene: 11. CDR3 length: 15 amino acids. Germline values: CDR1 DFQATT, CDR2 SNEGSKA (reference sequence).

In this sample, this clonotype turned up a few times. CDR3 sequence: CASSDSRSYNEQFF. CDR3 nucleotide sequence: TGTGCCAGCAGCGACAGTCGCTCCTACAATGAGCAGTTCTTC. J is TRBJ2-1 and V is TRBV6-8, with D possibly matching TRBD1 (5 bases). V lost 6 bases and J lost 0, with 9 bases in between. This CDR3 has 14 amino acids. Germline V gives CDR1 MNHGY, CDR2 SAAAGT.

In its sample, this clonotype was seen a few times. The J gene is TRBJ1-2, the V gene TRBV7-3; 12 nucleotides align to TRBD1. The CDR3 loop spans 18 amino acids. Losses at the gene ends were 1 base for V and 3 bases for J; bases not matched to a gene: 9. CDR1 is SGHTA, CDR2 FQGTGA, per germline. The CDR3 coding sequence is TGTGCCAGCAGCTTAAGGGACAGGGGGCGCCGAGTGCACTATGGCTACACCTTC. Encoded protein: CASSLRDRGRRVHYGYTF. The whole variable domain, remainder taken from reference TRBV7-3 and TRBJ1-2, is GAGVSQTPSNKVTEKGKYVELRCDPISGHTALYWYRQSLGQGPEFLIYFQGTGAADDSGLPNDRFFAVRPEGSVSTLKIQRTERGDSAVYLCASSLRDRGRRVHYGYTFGSGTRLTVV.

The chain links TRBV28 to TRBJ2-7, with 13 bases aligning to TRBD2. CDR3 length: 17 residues. CDR1 and CDR2 from the germline V gene are MDHEN and SYDVKM. Germline trimming cut 5 bases from V and 6 bases from J; bases unmatched to any gene: 13. For the CDR3, the DNA is TGTGCCAGCAGTCCGCCTATCCCCGGACTAGCGGGAGCCGAGCAGTACTTC. Translating it yields CASSPPIPGLAGAEQYF.

This clonotype was seen a few times. The rearrangement uses TRBV7-3 and TRBJ1-3, with no clear D. Germline CDR1 SGHTA, CDR2 FQGTGA. Trimming shortened V by 5 bases and J by 4 bases, and 9 bases separated the two germline ends. The CDR3 spans 13 residues. The CDR3 is CASSLNYGNTIYF. CDR3 sequence (DNA): TGTGCCAGCAGCCTAAATTACGGAAACACCATATATTTT.

The chain recombines TRBV7-2 with TRBJ1-5, with 7 bases identical to TRBD1. CDR1 and CDR2 (germline): SGHTA, FQGNSA. V shed 5 bases, J shed 5 bases, and the junction held 9 bases outside the gene matches. There are 15 residues in the CDR3. The DNA of the CDR3 is TGTGCCAGCAGCCCCTGGACAGGAGAGTATCAGCCCCAGCATTTT. Translated: CASSPWTGEYQPQHF.

This clonotype appeared a few times. V usage is TRBV11-2 and J usage is TRBJ1-2; D is uncertain. Germline V gives CDR1 SGHAT, CDR2 FQNNGV. The CDR3 runs to 13 residues. Trimming cost V 8 bases and J 6 bases, with 16 bases left between them. CDR3 protein: CASLGSFRDGYTF. CDR3 sequence (DNA): TGTGCCAGCTTAGGGTCATTTCGGGATGGCTACACCTTC.

The chain combines TRBV10-3 with TRBJ2-3; unclear D gene. CDR1 is ENHRY and CDR2 is SYGVKD in the germline V gene. V was pared by 7 bases and J by 4 bases, with 15 bases between. This CDR3 has 14 amino acids. CDR3 sequence reads: CAINSRKSADTQYF. In DNA, the CDR3 is TGTGCCATCAACTCCCGAAAGTCAGCAGATACGCAGTATTTT.

The chain uses TRBV15 and TRBJ2-3, with D perhaps assigned TRBD1 or TRBD2 (5 bases each). V lost 0 bases and J lost 6, with 7 bases in between. Germline V CDR1 and CDR2: LNHNV, YYDKDF (reference sequence). The CDR3 length is 13 residues. The CDR3 DNA sequence: TGTGCCACCAGCAGAGAGGGGGAGGATACGCAGTATTTT. Its translation: CATSREGEDTQYF.

This clonotype was counted a few times. The chain recombines TRBV7-3 with TRBJ2-5, with 16 bases fitting TRBD2. The germline gives CDR1 SGHTA, CDR2 FQGTGA. After removal of 5 bases from V and 2 bases from J, the junction contained 5 bases not matched to a gene. The CDR3 loop spans 17 amino acids. This CDR3 reads CASSLGLAGGIQETQYF. For the CDR3, the DNA is TGTGCCAGCAGCCTGGGACTAGCGGGGGGGATACAAGAGACCCAGTACTTC.

This clonotype was seen ten or more times. This chain joins TRBV28 and TRBJ2-2; 9 nucleotides agree with TRBD1. The V gene end was trimmed by 5 bases and the J gene end by 2 bases; junction bases not matched to a gene: 6. The V gene's germline CDR1 is MDHEN and CDR2 SYDVKM. CDR3 length equals 16 residues. The CDR3 region is CASSPDRGFNTGELFF. CDR3 coding DNA: TGTGCCAGCAGTCCCGACAGGGGGTTTAACACCGGGGAGCTGTTTTTT.

This clonotype was observed a handful of times. The chain joins TRBV7-2 to TRBJ2-3; possible D gene TRBD2, 6 bases. V lost 4 bases, J lost 2 bases, and 13 bases lay in between. CDR3 length equals 15 residues. Germline V CDR1 and CDR2: SGHTA, FQGNSA. The CDR3 bases are TGTGCCAGCAGCTCCGGGACTGTCTTCACAGATACGCAGTATTTT. This translates into CASSSGTVFTDTQYF.

The table lists this clonotype with a few counts. The chain uses TRBV7-9 and TRBJ2-1; 8 bases match TRBD1. The CDR3 covers 14 residues. V was pared by 6 bases and J by 6 bases, with 7 bases of the junction left unmatched. Germline loops: CDR1 SEHNR, CDR2 FQNEAQ (reference sequence). CDR3 sequence reads: CASRQDRALNEQFF. DNA for the CDR3: TGTGCCAGCAGGCAGGACAGGGCTCTCAATGAGCAGTTCTTC.

This clonotype was observed a handful of times. The V and J genes are TRBV6-1 and TRBJ2-5; 9 bases line up with TRBD1. This CDR3 has 14 residues. Trimming cost V 11 bases and J 5 bases; bases outside gene matches: 12. Per the germline V gene, CDR1 is MNHNS and CDR2 is SASEGT. The CDR3 sequence: CAVRQGGRGETQYF. In DNA, the CDR3 is TGTGCCGTACGACAGGGGGGAAGAGGGGAGACCCAGTACTTC.

This clonotype showed up just once. The gene calls are TRBV7-2 and TRBJ2-3, with TRBD2 identical over 12 bases. Germline lookup yields CDR1 SGHTA and CDR2 FQGNSA. The ends lost 2 bases at V and 12 bases at J; junction bases unmatched: 12. The CDR3 totals 16 residues. CDR3 coding DNA: TGTGCCAGCAGCTTATCTTTGGCTAGCGGGGGGGCAGATCAGTATTTT. Its translation: CASSLSLASGGADQYF. Drawing the rest from reference TRBV7-2 and TRBJ2-3, the complete variable domain is GAGVSQSPSNKVTEKGKDVELRCDPISGHTALYWYRQSLGQGLEFLIYFQGNSAPDKSGLPSDRFSAERTGGSVSTLTIQRTQQEDSAVYLCASSLSLASGGADQYFGPGTRLTVL.

The V and J genes are TRBV7-2 and TRBJ2-1; D remains ambiguous. Germline V gene lookup returns CDR1 SGHTA and CDR2 FQGNSA. V was cut by 3 bases and J by 9 bases, with 6 bases left in between. The CDR3 is 11 residues long. The CDR3 sequence: CASSFGSEQFF. CDR3 sequence (DNA): TGTGCCAGCAGCTTCGGTAGTGAGCAGTTCTTC.

V gene TRBV27 combines with J gene TRBJ1-1; D may be TRBD1 (5 bases). V lost 2 bases to trimming and J lost 4 bases, with 11 bases between them. The CDR3 consists of 14 residues. Germline CDR1 and CDR2: MNHEY and SMNVEV (reference sequence). The CDR3 region is CASSLRGLVTEAFF. CDR3 nucleotides: TGTGCCAGCAGTTTAAGGGGACTAGTCACTGAAGCTTTCTTT.

This clonotype was seen only a few times. V is TRBV7-2 and J is TRBJ2-1; D ambiguous. Germline assignment: CDR1 SGHTA and CDR2 FQGNSA. The V gene lost 5 bases and the J gene lost 2 bases, with 4 bases spanning the gap. The CDR3 runs to 12 residues. CDR3 region: CASSTAYNEQFF. CDR3 coding DNA: TGTGCCAGCAGCACCGCCTACAATGAGCAGTTCTTC.

This chain joins TRBV25-1 and TRBJ2-7; 10 bases are shared with TRBD2. The germline V gene encodes CDR1 MGHDK and CDR2 SYGVNS. The junction had 12 bases not matched to a gene; V was cut back by 3 bases and J by 4 bases. This CDR3 is built from 17 residues. CDR3 sequence reads: CASSDDRTGLARYEQYF. The CDR3 coding sequence is TGTGCCAGCAGTGATGACCGTACGGGACTAGCGCGTTACGAGCAGTACTTC.

This chain links TRBV19 with TRBJ2-7, with D possibly TRBD2 on 6 matching bases. Germline lookup yields CDR1 LNHDA and CDR2 SQIVND (reference sequence). The CDR3 runs to 14 residues. Trimming stripped 5 bases from V and 5 bases from J, with 16 bases between. The CDR3 bases are TGTGCCAGTAGTTTGTATTGGGGGGAACACGAGCAGTACTTC. This gives the protein CASSLYWGEHEQYF.

V usage is TRBV2 and J usage is TRBJ1-1, with 7 bases identical to TRBD1. The CDR3 length is 15 residues. CDR1 is SNHLY and CDR2 is FYNNEI in the germline V gene. V lost 8 bases and J lost 1; bases outside the gene matches: 10. The CDR3 nucleotides read TGTGCCAGCGGACTAAGCCGGACAGGGAACACTGAAGCTTTCTTT. Residues: CASGLSRTGNTEAFF.

This clonotype was counted a few times. The rearrangement uses TRBV11-2 and TRBJ2-1; D is unclear. The ends were cut back, 5 bases at V and 2 bases at J, with 10 bases in the middle. Germline V lookup: CDR1 SGHAT, CDR2 FQNNGV. CDR3 size: 14 residues. The CDR3 nucleotides read TGTGCCAGCAGCGCCGGTGGGGCCTACAATGAGCAGTTCTTC. This encodes CASSAGGAYNEQFF.

In this sample, this clonotype turned up a few times. V and J are TRBV6-2 or TRBV6-3 and TRBJ2-1; D perhaps matches TRBD2 (6 bases). Germline CDR1 MNHEY, CDR2 SVGEGT. The CDR3 length is 15 residues. The V end was cut by 0 bases, the J end by 4 bases, with 10 bases between. For the CDR3, the DNA is TGTGCCAGCAGTTACTCTAGCGGATTATACAATGAGCAGTTCTTC. Translated: CASSYSSGLYNEQFF.

The chain joins TRBV20-1 to TRBJ2-7, with a tentative D call TRBD1 (5 bases). The germline V gene encodes CDR1 DFQATT and CDR2 SNEGSKA (reference sequence). V lost 1 base to trimming and J lost 2 bases, with 9 bases between them. The CDR3 loop spans 13 amino acids. The CDR3 reads CSARGGVPYEQYF. The CDR3 DNA reads TGCAGTGCTAGAGGGGGCGTACCCTACGAGCAGTACTTC.

Regarding this clonotype: A read error may explain this, as a much larger clone is one base away. The chain is built from TRBV10-3 and TRBJ2-7; D unresolved. With 8 bases removed from V and 3 bases from J, the gap between germline ends came to 14 bases. Per germline, CDR1 ENHRY and CDR2 SYGVKD. The CDR3 is 13 amino acids. CDR3 sequence reads: CAIDGVGNYEQYF. Written as DNA, the CDR3 is TGTGCCATCGACGGCGTGGGGAACTACGAGCAGTACTTC.

V usage is TRBV6-1 and J usage is TRBJ2-6; D perhaps matches TRBD2 (6 bases). The CDR3 sequence is 16 residues long. V dropped 1 base and J dropped 2 bases, with 9 bases sitting between them. Germline V gene data show CDR1 as MNHNS and CDR2 as SASEGT. The CDR3 reads CASSEVGGTGANVLTF. Written as DNA, the CDR3 is TGTGCCAGCAGTGAAGTCGGGGGTACTGGGGCCAACGTCCTGACTTTC.

The CDR3 protein is CASSFLPLGPNIQYF. As DNA, the CDR3 is TGTGCCAGCAGTTTCCTACCTTTGGGGCCAAACATTCAGTACTTC. The genes are TRBV27 and TRBJ2-4, with TRBD1 as a possible D gene (5 bases). The CDR3 has 15 amino acids. Germline values: CDR1 MNHEY, CDR2 SMNVEV (reference sequence). Trimming stripped 3 bases from V and 6 bases from J, with 15 bases between.

The V gene is TRBV9, the J gene TRBJ2-2; 7 positions match TRBD1. With V trimmed by 4 bases and J by 4 bases, 7 bases remained unmatched. The CDR3 is made up of 15 amino acids. Germline V gene lookup returns CDR1 SGDLS and CDR2 YYNGEE. Here the CDR3 reads CASSLDRVGTGELFF. CDR3 nucleotides: TGTGCCAGCAGCCTCGACAGGGTAGGCACCGGGGAGCTGTTTTTT.